Presented here are 19 T cell receptor beta chains from one specimen sequenced in a study of T cell responses to AZD1222 COVID-19 vaccine. Libraries were prepared by immunoSEQ multiplex PCR; TCRdb keeps only in-frame clonotypes and omits some of them. The sample holds about 150,000 clones, about 88% seen once. The sequenced sample was peripheral blood, obtained on day 0 of AZD1222 vaccination. These receptors all stem from an adult in good health.

The CDR3 sequence: CASGNNPQETQYF. The CDR3 DNA reads as TGTGCCAGCGGGAATAACCCTCAAGAGACCCAGTACTTC. The V gene is TRBV7-3, the J gene TRBJ2-5; D remains ambiguous. The V gene's germline CDR1 is SGHTA and CDR2 FQGTGA. The CDR3 has 13 residues. V dropped 8 bases and J dropped 2 bases, with 12 bases sitting between them.

This clone was observed once. The chain uses TRBV29-1 and TRBJ1-1; D is uncertain. Germline V gene lookup returns CDR1 SQVTM and CDR2 ANQGSEA. With 7 bases removed from V and 1 base from J, the gap between germline ends came to 4 bases. The length of the CDR3 is 10 residues. CDR3 in DNA: TGCAGCGGGGCGAACACTGAAGCTTTCTTT. The encoded protein is CSGANTEAFF. The full variable domain, rest sourced from reference TRBV29-1 and TRBJ1-1, is SAVISQKPSRDICQRGTSLTIQCQVDSQVTMMFWYRQQPGQSLTLIATANQGSEATYESGFVIDKFPISRPNLTFSTLTVSNMSPEDSSIYLCSGANTEAFFGQGTRLTVV.

The chain has TRBV6-5 and TRBJ1-4; TRBD1 is a possible D gene (5 bases). Deletions cut 2 bases from V and 5 bases from J, with 9 bases between. Germline V gene lookup returns CDR1 MNHEY and CDR2 SVGAGI. The CDR3 runs 14 residues. Here the CDR3 DNA reads TGTGCCAGCAGTTACGGGGCCGGCAATGAAAAACTGTTTTTT. It specifies CASSYGAGNEKLFF.

The chain uses TRBV9 and TRBJ2-6; 7 nucleotides align to TRBD1. Trimming cost V 3 bases and J 13 bases; bases outside gene matches: 13. Germline V lookup: CDR1 SGDLS, CDR2 YYNGEE. The CDR3 sequence is 15 residues long. Here the CDR3 DNA reads TGTGCCAGCAGCGGTAGCATCCGGGACAGCGAGGTCCTGACTTTC. It is translated as CASSGSIRDSEVLTF.

This chain links TRBV3-1 (or the pseudogene TRBV3-2) with TRBJ2-7; perhaps TRBD2 as D (6 bases). V gave up 1 base and J gave up 7 bases, with 14 bases separating them. CDR1 LGHDT and CDR2 YNNKEL come from the germline V gene (reference sequence). The CDR3 is made up of 14 amino acids. The CDR3 sequence: CASSQGQPGGEQYF. The CDR3 nucleotides read TGTGCCAGCAGCCAAGGGCAGCCCGGAGGGGAGCAGTACTTC.

V is TRBV9 and J is TRBJ1-3, with 7 bases aligning to TRBD1. V shed 0 bases and J 2 bases; nucleotides not matched to a gene: 2. The CDR3 length is 15 residues. CDR1 and CDR2 (germline): SGDLS, YYNGEE. The CDR3 reads CASSVGQGAGNTIYF. The CDR3 DNA is TGTGCCAGCAGCGTAGGGCAGGGGGCTGGAAACACCATATATTTT.

This chain uses TRBV11-2 with TRBJ2-7, with 10 bases identical to TRBD2. The V gene's germline CDR1 is SGHAT and CDR2 FQNNGV. This CDR3 comprises 15 residues. The J segment lost 1 base and the V segment lost 5 bases, leaving 5 bases of the junction unmatched. CDR3 amino acids: CASSPRTSGSYEQYF. Written as DNA, the CDR3 is TGTGCCAGCAGCCCTCGGACTAGCGGTTCCTACGAGCAGTACTTC.

The chain carries TRBV28 and TRBJ1-6, with a possible D match to TRBD1 (5 bases). The V and J ends lost 3 bases and 6 bases respectively, with 15 bases between them. Germline CDR1 is MDHEN and CDR2 is SYDVKM. CDR3 length: 16 amino acids. CDR3 sequence (DNA): TGTGCCAGCAGTTTCCCCGGGACGGGCCCTAATTCACCCCTCCACTTT. As protein: CASSFPGTGPNSPLHF.

V and J are TRBV29-1 and TRBJ2-7; 8 positions agree with TRBD2. V gave up 6 bases and J gave up 1 base; unmatched junction bases: 8. The germline gives CDR1 SQVTM, CDR2 ANQGSEA. The length of the CDR3 is 14 residues. CDR3 protein: CSVERGTDSYEQYF. CDR3 in DNA: TGCAGCGTCGAGCGGGGGACGGATTCCTACGAGCAGTACTTC.

Regarding this clone: This specimen includes other DNA sequences encoding the same CDR3. The rearrangement uses TRBV28 and TRBJ1-2, with D possibly matching TRBD1 (5 bases). CDR1 MDHEN and CDR2 SYDVKM come from the germline V gene. This CDR3 has 15 residues. The germline V and J ends were trimmed by 1 base and 0 bases, with 9 bases remaining between them. CDR3 nucleotide sequence: TGTGCCAGCAGTTTATCAACAGGAGCTAACTATGGCTACACCTTC. Translating it yields CASSLSTGANYGYTF.

In its sample, this clone was seen once. The J gene is TRBJ2-1, the V gene TRBV2; no definite D call. Trimming removed 8 bases at V and 8 bases at J, with 10 bases between. The germline V gene has CDR1 SNHLY and CDR2 FYNNEI. The length of the CDR3 is 11 residues. Here the CDR3 reads CASPTRYEQFF. The DNA of the CDR3 is TGTGCCAGCCCTACCCGGTATGAGCAGTTCTTC. Full variable domain (missing parts from reference TRBV2 and TRBJ2-1): EPEVTQTPSHQVTQMGQEVILRCVPISNHLYFYWYRQILGQKVEFLVSFYNNEISEKSEIFDDQFSVERPDGSNFTLKIRSTKLEDSAMYFCASPTRYEQFFGPGTRLTVL.

V is TRBV27 and J is TRBJ1-5; TRBD1 might be the D (5 bases). Germline CDR1 and CDR2: MNHEY and SMNVEV (reference sequence). This CDR3 region has 15 residues. Trimming pared 2 bases from V and 4 bases from J, leaving 12 bases between. CDR3 sequence reads: CASSLGAGRNQPQHF. In nucleotides, the CDR3 is TGTGCCAGCAGTTTAGGGGCAGGACGGAATCAGCCCCAGCATTTT.

V and J are TRBV6-5 and TRBJ1-5; D gene ambiguous. The CDR3 is made up of 14 amino acids. Between the trimmed V and J ends, which lost 6 bases and 0 bases, there was a span of 9 bases. Germline CDR1 MNHEY, CDR2 SVGAGI. The DNA for the CDR3 is TGTGCCAGCAGGAAGCTAGATAGCAATCAGCCCCAGCATTTT. Its translation: CASRKLDSNQPQHF.

J is TRBJ1-5 and V is TRBV19; perhaps TRBD1 as D (5 bases). CDR1 and CDR2 (germline): LNHDA, SQIVND (reference sequence). The V gene lost 7 bases and the J gene lost 6 bases, with 16 bases spanning the gap. There are 14 residues in the CDR3. The CDR3: CASKWTKNSQPQHF. For the CDR3, the DNA is TGTGCCAGTAAGTGGACAAAAAACTCTCAGCCCCAGCATTTT.

This chain connects TRBV11-2 to TRBJ2-7, with D tentatively TRBD2 (6 bases). The CDR3 is 14 residues long. Germline CDR1 and CDR2: SGHAT and FQNNGV. The germline V and J ends were trimmed by 4 bases and 3 bases, with 13 bases remaining between them. CDR3 in amino acids: CASSSRDSGYEQYF. The DNA for the CDR3 is TGTGCCAGCAGCTCCCGGGACTCCGGCTACGAGCAGTACTTC.

This rearrangement joins TRBV18 to TRBJ1-1, with a weak D call TRBD1 (5 bases). V gave up 5 bases and J gave up 4 bases, with 14 bases separating them. The V gene's germline CDR1 is KGHSH and CDR2 LQKENI. The CDR3 length is 14 residues. The CDR3 protein is CASSTDQGATEAFF. The DNA of the CDR3 is TGTGCCAGCTCAACCGACCAGGGCGCCACTGAAGCTTTCTTT.

This clone appeared a single time. V and J are TRBV29-1 and TRBJ1-2; tentative D call: TRBD1 (5 bases). The V gene's germline CDR1 is SQVTM and CDR2 ANQGSEA. V lost 0 bases and J 0 bases, leaving 11 bases between the germline ends. The CDR3 sequence is 15 residues long. The chain's CDR3 is CSVEDRGLTNYGYTF. The DNA of the CDR3 is TGCAGCGTTGAAGATAGGGGACTGACTAACTATGGCTACACCTTC.

The J gene is TRBJ2-1, the V gene TRBV7-3, with 13 bases fitting TRBD2. Germline loops: CDR1 SGHTA, CDR2 FQGTGA. The CDR3 is 16 residues long. J was trimmed by 12 bases and V by 5 bases; bases with no gene match: 13. This CDR3 is CASSGSGTSGVSRQFF. Here the CDR3 DNA reads TGTGCCAGCAGCGGGTCCGGGACTAGCGGGGTCTCAAGGCAGTTCTTC.

CDR3 DNA: TGTGCCTGGAATATGGGGGATAACTATGGCTACACCTTC. This gives the protein CAWNMGDNYGYTF. This chain uses TRBV30 with TRBJ1-2, with D tentatively TRBD1 (5 bases). V was clipped by 4 bases and J by 1 base, with 10 bases between them. Germline CDR1 and CDR2: GTSNPN and SVGIG (reference sequence). The CDR3 consists of 13 residues.